The table lists the clone carrying this T cell receptor beta chain with a few counts. TCR alpha and TCR beta cDNA libraries carrying sample barcodes and UMIs were produced by 5'RACE using constant-segment primers. One entry per CDR3 protein results from TCRdb running MiXCR on the 5' RACE reads. Among 580,000 or so distinct CDR3 sequences listed, 17% were seen once. The entry originates in a study of T-cell memory formation after mild COVID-19. The TCR was taken from an adult woman who had mild COVID-19 (a few samples of this study predate the infection). Cell type and time point are not known. The sequenced sample consisted of PBMCs or a T cell subset sorted from them (not recorded which).

This CDR3 reads CASSLYGTESSYEQYF. The DNA of the CDR3 is TGTGCCAGCAGCTTATATGGGACAGAGAGCTCCTACGAGCAGTACTTC. The chain uses TRBV7-9 and TRBJ2-7, with 7 bases identical to TRBD1. This CDR3 has 16 residues. The ends lost 2 bases at V and 0 bases at J; junction bases unmatched: 7. From germline, CDR1 is SEHNR and CDR2 FQNEAQ (reference sequence).